This passage covers 15 T cell receptor beta chains from one sample sequenced in a study of cytomegalovirus exposure and HLA in healthy donors. The PCR employed 60 Vbeta primers together with 13 Jbeta primers. The table came from immunoSEQ multiplex PCR; TCRdb's copy has only in-frame clones and leaves some out. Of about 130,000 clones in the sample, around 70% were seen once. Sequencing was done on a sample of PBMCs. The receptor source for this set is a woman aged 55-69 years in good health and CMV-seropositive.

The chain has TRBV28 and TRBJ2-3; TRBD2 aligns across 9 bases. This CDR3 comprises 17 residues. With 7 bases clipped from V and 4 bases from J, the junction kept 15 bases outside the gene matches. Germline V gene lookup returns CDR1 MDHEN and CDR2 SYDVKM. The CDR3 nucleotides are TGTGCCAGCAACCCCCTGGGGGCTAGCGGGGTTGCAGATACGCAGTATTTT. It codes for CASNPLGASGVADTQYF.

In DNA form, the CDR3 reads TGTGCCAGCAGCCCCGGGACAGGGAATTTAGGCTACACCTTC. Its protein product is CASSPGTGNLGYTF. The chain links TRBV5-4 to TRBJ1-2; the match to TRBD1 covers 9 bases. Germline loops: CDR1 SGHNT, CDR2 YYREEE (reference sequence). The trim removed 4 bases at V and 8 bases at J, leaving 9 bases unmatched. This CDR3 spans 14 amino acids.

The gene calls are TRBV4-1 and TRBJ1-2, with D perhaps matching TRBD1 (6 bases). The CDR3 contains 14 residues. Germline-derived CDR1 and CDR2 are MGHRA and YSYEKL. Trimming took 0 bases from V and 8 from J, leaving 13 bases between them. CDR3: CASSQDRTARGYTF. The DNA of the CDR3 is TGCGCCAGCAGCCAAGATCGGACAGCTAGGGGCTACACCTTC.

The rearrangement uses TRBV2 and TRBJ1-2; D is possibly TRBD1 (6 bases). This CDR3 is 14 amino acids long. Germline assignment: CDR1 SNHLY and CDR2 FYNNEI. V lost 3 bases and J lost 7, with 15 bases in between. The CDR3 spells CASSEGRARGGYTF. The CDR3 nucleotides are TGTGCCAGCAGTGAGGGTCGGGCCAGGGGTGGCTACACCTTC.

This chain uses TRBV7-9 with TRBJ1-2; D is undetermined. CDR3 size: 13 residues. Germline CDR1 and CDR2: SEHNR and FQNEAQ (reference sequence). Between the trimmed V and J ends, which lost 6 bases and 8 bases, there was a span of 16 bases. The CDR3 DNA is TGTGCCAGCAGTCAGACAAACCCCAAGGGCTACACCTTC. This sequence encodes CASSQTNPKGYTF.

This rearrangement joins TRBV5-1 to TRBJ1-1, with a possible D match to TRBD1 (6 bases). Trimming shortened V by 0 bases and J by 1 base, and 13 bases separated the two germline ends. The CDR3 runs to 16 residues. CDR1 is SGHRS, CDR2 YFSETQ, per germline. In DNA form, the CDR3 reads TGCGCCAGCAGCTTGGTGAGACAACAGGGGAACACTGAAGCTTTCTTT. Its protein product is CASSLVRQQGNTEAFF.

A few counts support this clone. The J gene is TRBJ1-1, the V gene TRBV9; D is ambiguous. Germline V gene data show CDR1 as SGDLS and CDR2 as YYNGEE. V lost 0 bases and J lost 4, with 7 bases in between. The CDR3 covers 13 residues. The CDR3 region is CASSVGESTEAFF. The CDR3 DNA reads TGTGCCAGCAGCGTAGGGGAGAGCACTGAAGCTTTCTTT. The full variable domain, with the rest looked up from reference TRBV9 and TRBJ1-1, is DSGVTQTPKHLITATGQRVTLRCSPRSGDLSVYWYQQSLDQGLQFLIQYYNGEERAKGNILERFSAQQFPDLHSELNLSSLELGDSALYFCASSVGESTEAFFGQGTRLTVV.

The chain combines TRBV15 with TRBJ2-3, with D perhaps TRBD2 (7 bases). Trimming took off 0 bases at V and 4 bases at J, with 14 bases between the two ends. Per germline, CDR1 LNHNV and CDR2 YYDKDF (reference sequence). This CDR3 has 16 amino acids. The DNA of the CDR3 is TGTGCCACCAGCAGAGACCGGCGGGGGCGGGCAGATACGCAGTATTTT. It encodes CATSRDRRGRADTQYF.

The chain couples TRBV5-1 to TRBJ2-5, with 16 bases aligning to TRBD2. CDR3 length: 16 amino acids. CDR1 and CDR2 from the germline V gene are SGHRS and YFSETQ. J was trimmed by 4 bases and V by 4 bases; bases with no gene match: 4. CDR3 nucleotides: TGCGCCAGCAGCCACGGGACTAGCGGGGGGGGAGAGACCCAGTACTTC. Its protein is CASSHGTSGGGETQYF.

The chain recombines TRBV6-1 with TRBJ1-5; weak D call: TRBD1 (6 bases). Germline CDR1 and CDR2: MNHNS and SASEGT. Deletions cut 3 bases from V and 4 bases from J, with 13 bases between. This CDR3 spans 15 amino acids. CDR3 DNA: TGTGCCAGCAGTGACCGCAGGGGAGGGAATCAGCCCCAGCATTTT. Translation gives CASSDRRGGNQPQHF.

This clone was seen only once. The V call is TRBV5-6, the J call TRBJ2-3, with a weak D call TRBD1 (6 bases). The ends were cut back, 0 bases at V and 5 bases at J, with 16 bases in the middle. In germline, CDR1 is SGHDT, CDR2 YYEEEE. There are 16 residues in the CDR3. The CDR3 nucleotides are TGTGCCAGCAGCTTGGTTAGGGGGTCGCCCGGAGATACGCAGTATTTT. Translation gives CASSLVRGSPGDTQYF.

The rearrangement uses TRBV5-1 and TRBJ2-2; possible D gene TRBD2, 6 bases. Trimming took 9 bases from V and 6 from J, leaving 18 bases between them. From germline, CDR1 is SGHRS and CDR2 YFSETQ. This CDR3 comprises 14 residues. The CDR3 region has the DNA TGCGCCACCTCACCCCGAGGGGAGGCCGGGGAGCTGTTTTTT. It translates to CATSPRGEAGELFF.

The V call is TRBV10-3, the J call TRBJ2-7, with TRBD2 identical over 10 bases. The V gene's germline CDR1 is ENHRY and CDR2 SYGVKD. Trimming at V came to 2 bases and at J to 2 bases, leaving 6 bases not matched to a gene. CDR3 size: 16 residues. CDR3 nucleotides: TGTGCCATCAGTGAGGAACTAGCGGGGATGGCCTACGAGCAGTACTTC. Translating gives CAISEELAGMAYEQYF.

The CDR3 bases are TGTGCCAGCAGCGCAGGGGTTCTAGGCTCCTACGAGCAGTACTTC. Its protein product is CASSAGVLGSYEQYF. The chain joins TRBV7-3 to TRBJ2-7, with D possibly TRBD1 on 6 matching bases. Germline-derived CDR1 and CDR2 are SGHTA and FQGTGA. This CDR3 is 15 amino acids long. V was pared by 5 bases and J by 0 bases, with 14 bases between.

This clone was counted a single time. This rearrangement joins TRBV7-3 to TRBJ2-5; 7 bases match TRBD1. CDR1 SGHTA and CDR2 FQGTGA come from the germline V gene. The CDR3 totals 15 residues. The junction had 6 bases not matched to a gene; V was cut back by 1 base and J by 4 bases. The CDR3, as DNA: TGTGCCAGCAGCTTAATAGGGGGCGGAGGAGAGACCCAGTACTTC. Translating gives CASSLIGGGGETQYF.